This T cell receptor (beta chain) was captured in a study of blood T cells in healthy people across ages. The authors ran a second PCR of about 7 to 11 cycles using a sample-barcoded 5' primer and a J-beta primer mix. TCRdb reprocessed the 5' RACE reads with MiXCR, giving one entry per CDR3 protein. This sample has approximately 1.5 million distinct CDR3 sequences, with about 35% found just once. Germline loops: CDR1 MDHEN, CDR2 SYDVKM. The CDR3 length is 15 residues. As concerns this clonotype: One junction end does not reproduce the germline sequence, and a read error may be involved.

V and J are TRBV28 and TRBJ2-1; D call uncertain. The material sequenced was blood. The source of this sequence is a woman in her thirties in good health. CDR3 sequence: CTSSWASSSYNEQFF. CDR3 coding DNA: TGTACCAGCAGTTGGGCTTCAAGCTCCTACAATGAGCAGTTCTTC.